This TCR beta chain is from a study of human thymus T cells. Study findings and constraints: Seemingly biased V and J gene usage marked thymic and blood repertoires. Related reports documented highly overlapping thymic repertoires among unrelated individuals.

Corrective cardiac operations yielded the resected thymus tissue. Samples came from healthy Finnish infants during open corrective cardiac surgery. Germline trimming cut 5 bases from V and 2 bases from J; bases unmatched to any gene: 3. Germline CDR1 reads MDHEN; CDR2 reads SYDVKM. CDR3 length: 14 amino acids. Notes on this clone: The antigen remains undetermined.

Profiled with immunoSEQ multiplex PCR; TCRdb holds only in-frame clones, not every one. The data hold about 130,000 clones, with around 96% observed a single time. This TCR came from a boy younger than two with a congenital heart defect but otherwise immunologically healthy. The rearrangement joins TRBV28 to TRBJ2-1; 7 bases match TRBD2. Material for sequencing was thymus tissue. The CDR3 region is CASSPSGAYNEQFF. The CDR3 DNA reads TGTGCCAGCAGTCCAAGCGGGGCCTACAATGAGCAGTTCTTC. The complete variable domain, with remaining parts taken from reference TRBV28 and TRBJ2-1, reads DVKVTQSSRYLVKRTGEKVFLECVQDMDHENMFWYRQDPGLGLRLIYFSYDVKMKEKGDIPEGYSVSREKKERFSLILESASTNQTSMYLCASSPSGAYNEQFFGPGTRLTVL.